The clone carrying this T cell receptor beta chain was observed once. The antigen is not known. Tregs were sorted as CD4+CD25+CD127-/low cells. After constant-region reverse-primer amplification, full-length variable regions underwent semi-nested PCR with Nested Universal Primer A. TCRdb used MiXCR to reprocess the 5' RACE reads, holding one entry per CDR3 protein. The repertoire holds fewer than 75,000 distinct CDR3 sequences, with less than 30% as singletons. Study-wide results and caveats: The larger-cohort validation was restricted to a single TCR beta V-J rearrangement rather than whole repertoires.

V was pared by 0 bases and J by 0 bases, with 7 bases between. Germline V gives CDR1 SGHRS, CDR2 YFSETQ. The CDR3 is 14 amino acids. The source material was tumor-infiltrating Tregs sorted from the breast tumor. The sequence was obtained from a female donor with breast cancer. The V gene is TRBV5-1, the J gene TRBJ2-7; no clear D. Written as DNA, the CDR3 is TGCGCCAGCAGCTTGGGGGTCAGCTCCTACGAGCAGTACTTC. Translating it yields CASSLGVSSYEQYF. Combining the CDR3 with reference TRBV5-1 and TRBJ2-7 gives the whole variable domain KAGVTQTPRYLIKTRGQQVTLSCSPISGHRSVSWYQQTPGQGLQFLFEYFSETQRNKGNFPGRFSGRQFSNSRSEMNVSTLELGDSALYLCASSLGVSSYEQYFGPGTRLTVT.